The next 6 T cell receptor beta chains were all read from a single sample in a study of control samples from healthy donors and cancer patients. Method: immunoSEQ multiplex PCR; TCRdb's copy keeps in-frame clones and lacks some. The sample holds about 170,000 clones, 80% to 90% seen once. The source material was blood. These receptors were collected from a woman in her thirties in good health.

The V gene is TRBV5-5, the J gene TRBJ2-3, with TRBD1 identical over 8 bases. CDR1 and CDR2 from the germline V gene are SGHKS and YYEKEE (reference sequence). The CDR3 contains 16 residues. V dropped 0 bases and J dropped 4; count of bases not matched to a gene: 7. The CDR3 region is CASSLATGVRADTQYF. The CDR3 bases are TGTGCCAGCAGCTTGGCGACAGGGGTAAGAGCAGATACGCAGTATTTT.

This clone was picked up one time. The genes are TRBV12-3 or TRBV12-4 and TRBJ1-4, with no clear D. Trimming took off 3 bases at V and 8 bases at J, with 7 bases between the two ends. The length of the CDR3 is 12 residues. This CDR3 reads CASSFGREKLFF. The CDR3 nucleotides read TGTGCCAGCAGTTTCGGTCGGGAAAAACTGTTTTTT.

The chain uses TRBV6-2 or TRBV6-3 and TRBJ2-2; 7 bases fit TRBD2. The CDR3 consists of 15 residues. The germline gives CDR1 MNHEY, CDR2 SVGEGT. V was clipped by 6 bases and J by 1 base; unmatched bases: 5. The CDR3 DNA reads TGTGCCAGCAGCCGGTCTAGCGGGAACACCGGGGAGCTGTTTTTT. It translates to CASSRSSGNTGELFF.

In this sample, this clone turned up a few times. The chain recombines TRBV3-1 (or the pseudogene TRBV3-2) with TRBJ2-7, with 10 bases matching TRBD2. CDR1 is LGHDT and CDR2 is YNNKEL in the germline V gene (reference sequence). V dropped 1 base and J dropped 5; count of bases not matched to a gene: 8. This CDR3 spans 16 amino acids. CDR3 amino acids: CASSQGVTSGTHEQYF. CDR3 nucleotides: TGTGCCAGCAGCCAAGGAGTAACTAGCGGGACCCACGAGCAGTACTTC.

The V call is TRBV29-1, the J call TRBJ1-1; a possible D gene is TRBD1 (5 bases). There are 15 residues in the CDR3. Germline lookup yields CDR1 SQVTM and CDR2 ANQGSEA. V lost 6 bases and J lost 6, with 23 bases in between. The CDR3 here is CSVPSSTGTRSEAFF. The CDR3 coding sequence is TGCAGCGTCCCGTCGTCTACCGGGACTCGGTCTGAAGCTTTCTTT.

V is TRBV19 and J is TRBJ2-7; 7 bases map to TRBD2. The germline CDR1 and CDR2 sequences are LNHDA and SQIVND (reference sequence). After removal of 8 bases from V and 5 bases from J, the junction contained 6 bases not matched to a gene. The CDR3 consists of 12 residues. The CDR3 here is CASGARGDEQYF. In DNA, the CDR3 is TGTGCCAGTGGGGCTCGGGGGGACGAGCAGTACTTC.